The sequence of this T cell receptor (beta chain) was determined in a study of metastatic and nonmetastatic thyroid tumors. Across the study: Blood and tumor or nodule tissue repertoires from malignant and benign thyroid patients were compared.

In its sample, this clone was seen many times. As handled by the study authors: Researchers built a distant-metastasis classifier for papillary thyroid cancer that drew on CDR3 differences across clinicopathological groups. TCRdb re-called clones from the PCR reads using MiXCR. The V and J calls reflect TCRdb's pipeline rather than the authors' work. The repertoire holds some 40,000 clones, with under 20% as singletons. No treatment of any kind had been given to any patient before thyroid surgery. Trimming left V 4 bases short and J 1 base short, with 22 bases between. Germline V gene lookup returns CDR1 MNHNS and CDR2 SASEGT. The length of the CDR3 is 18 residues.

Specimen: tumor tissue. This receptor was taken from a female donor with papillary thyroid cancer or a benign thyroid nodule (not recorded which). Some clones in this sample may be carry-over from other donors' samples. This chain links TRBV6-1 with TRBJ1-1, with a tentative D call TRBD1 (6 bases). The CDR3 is CASSVTSTGLPANTEAFF. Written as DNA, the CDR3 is TGTGCCAGCAGTGTCACTTCGACAGGCCTCCCCGCGAACACTGAAGCTTTCTTT.